These 2 T cell receptor beta chains share one sample of origin, sequenced in a study of beta chain features in type 1 diabetes. Expressed TCRB transcripts were sequenced because the entire RNA isolate underwent reverse transcription. Produced via immunoSEQ multiplex PCR; TCRdb's table is partial and in-frame only. The sample lists about 290,000 clones; 8% were seen once. The sample taken for sequencing was central memory CD4+ T cells from blood. The receptors come from a woman aged 18-30 years in good health.

This rearrangement joins TRBV5-1 to TRBJ2-3; no clear D gene. CDR3 length equals 14 residues. CDR1 and CDR2 (germline): SGHRS, YFSETQ. V gave up 5 bases and J gave up 9 bases, with 19 bases separating them. The CDR3 sequence is CASRTNPSLETQYF. CDR3 in DNA: TGCGCCAGCAGGACGAACCCTTCATTGGAGACGCAGTATTTT. Drawing the rest from reference TRBV5-1 and TRBJ2-3, the complete variable domain is KAGVTQTPRYLIKTRGQQVTLSCSPISGHRSVSWYQQTPGQGLQFLFEYFSETQRNKGNFPGRFSGRQFSNSRSEMNVSTLELGDSALYLCASRTNPSLETQYFGPGTRLTVL.

This clone turned up a few times. The chain couples TRBV2 to TRBJ1-3; tentatively, D is TRBD1 (5 bases). Germline lookup yields CDR1 SNHLY and CDR2 FYNNEI. Trimming took 5 bases from V and 7 from J, leaving 18 bases between them. The CDR3 consists of 15 residues. CDR3 sequence reads: CASSRDQILANTIYF. The DNA for the CDR3 is TGTGCCAGCAGTAGGGACCAAATTCTGGCTAACACCATATATTTT. The entire variable domain, with the rest obtained from reference TRBV2 and TRBJ1-3, is as follows: EPEVTQTPSHQVTQMGQEVILRCVPISNHLYFYWYRQILGQKVEFLVSFYNNEISEKSEIFDDQFSVERPDGSNFTLKIRSTKLEDSAMYFCASSRDQILANTIYFGEGSWLTVV.